This T cell receptor (beta chain) was sequenced in a study of immune characterization of retroperitoneal liposarcoma. CDR3 length: 13 residues. Per germline, CDR1 SGHTA and CDR2 FQGNSA. TCRdb re-called the PCR reads with MiXCR, one entry per CDR3 protein. This table holds about 10,000 distinct CDR3 sequences, 37% found once. V usage is TRBV7-2 and J usage is TRBJ2-5; tentatively, D is TRBD1 (5 bases). The J call may be faulty, since TRBJ2-7 better matches the DNA end. Sequencing was carried out using tumor tissue. The origin of this receptor is a male donor with retroperitoneal liposarcoma. The CDR3 region is CASSRRQNYEQYF. The CDR3 nucleotides read TGTGCCAGCAGCCGGCGACAGAACTACGAGCAGTACTTC.